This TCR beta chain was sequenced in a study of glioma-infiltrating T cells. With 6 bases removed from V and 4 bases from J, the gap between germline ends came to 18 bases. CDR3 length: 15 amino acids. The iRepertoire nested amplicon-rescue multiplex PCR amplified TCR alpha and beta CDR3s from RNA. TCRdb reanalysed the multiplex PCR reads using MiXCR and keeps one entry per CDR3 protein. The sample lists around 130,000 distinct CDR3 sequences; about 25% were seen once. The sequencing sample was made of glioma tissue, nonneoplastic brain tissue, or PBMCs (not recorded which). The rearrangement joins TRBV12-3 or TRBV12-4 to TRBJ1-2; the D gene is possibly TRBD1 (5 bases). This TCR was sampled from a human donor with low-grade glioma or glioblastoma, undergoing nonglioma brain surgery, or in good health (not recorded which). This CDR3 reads CASSATPRGGYGYTF. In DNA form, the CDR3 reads TGTGCCAGCAGCGCTACCCCTCGGGGCGGCTATGGCTACACCTTC.